This TCR beta chain stems from a study of CD8 T cells in ankylosing spondylitis. At least ten counts were recorded for this clonotype. Its antigen is not known. TCR beta libraries were made by quantitative 5'-RACE with molecular barcodes. TCRdb reprocessed the 5' RACE reads via MiXCR and lists one record per CDR3 protein. The profile shows a few hundred thousand distinct CDR3 sequences, more than 9% of them singletons. The CDR3 runs 20 residues. CDR1 and CDR2 (germline): SGHAT, FQNNGV. V was clipped by 5 bases and J by 6 bases; unmatched bases: 22. Regarding the study as a whole: Significant enrichment of disease-linked clones was reported in matched ankylosing spondylitis synovial fluid.

This clonotype was sampled from a female donor with ankylosing spondylitis or in good health (not recorded which). The chain carries TRBV11-2 and TRBJ2-1; 10 bases fit TRBD2. Sequenced material: blood, either unsorted or a sorted T cell fraction (not recorded which). In nucleotides, the CDR3 is TGTGCCAGCAGCACTATAGGGGGGTCGAGCGGGAGGGCCGGGGGCAATGAGCAGTTCTTC. This translates into CASSTIGGSSGRAGGNEQFF.